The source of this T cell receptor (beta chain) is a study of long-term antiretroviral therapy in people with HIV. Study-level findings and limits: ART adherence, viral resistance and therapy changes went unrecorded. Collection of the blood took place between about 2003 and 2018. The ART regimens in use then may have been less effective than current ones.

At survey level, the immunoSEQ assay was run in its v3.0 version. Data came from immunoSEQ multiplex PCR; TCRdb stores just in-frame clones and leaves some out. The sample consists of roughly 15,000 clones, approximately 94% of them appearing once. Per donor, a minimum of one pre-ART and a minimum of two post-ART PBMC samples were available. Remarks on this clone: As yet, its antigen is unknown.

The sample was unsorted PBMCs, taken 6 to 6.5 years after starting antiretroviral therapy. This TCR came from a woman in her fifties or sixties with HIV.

The chain's CDR3 is CSVGTSGTARGEQFF. In DNA, the CDR3 is TGCAGCGTCGGGACTAGCGGGACGGCCCGTGGTGAGCAGTTCTTC. This chain links TRBV29-1 with TRBJ2-1; the match to TRBD2 covers 13 bases. This CDR3 has 15 residues. The V and J ends lost 6 bases and 9 bases, in that order; junction bases with no gene match: 11. Germline V gives CDR1 SQVTM, CDR2 ANQGSEA.